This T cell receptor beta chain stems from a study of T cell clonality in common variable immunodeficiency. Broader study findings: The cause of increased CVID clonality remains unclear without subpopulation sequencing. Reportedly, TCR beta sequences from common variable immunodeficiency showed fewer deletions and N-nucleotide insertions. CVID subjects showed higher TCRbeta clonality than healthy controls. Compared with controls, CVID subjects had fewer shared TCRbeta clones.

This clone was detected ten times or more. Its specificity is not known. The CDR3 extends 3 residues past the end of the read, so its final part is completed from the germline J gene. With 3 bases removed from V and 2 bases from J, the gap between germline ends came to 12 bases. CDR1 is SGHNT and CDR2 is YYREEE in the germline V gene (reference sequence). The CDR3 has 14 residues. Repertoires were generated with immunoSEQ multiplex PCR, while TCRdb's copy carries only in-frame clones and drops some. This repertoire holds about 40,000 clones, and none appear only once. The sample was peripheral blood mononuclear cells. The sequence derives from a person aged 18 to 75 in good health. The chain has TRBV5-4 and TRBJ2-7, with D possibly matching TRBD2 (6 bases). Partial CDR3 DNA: TGTGCCAGCAGCTATTGGGGACTTGCCTACGAG. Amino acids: CASSYWGLAYE. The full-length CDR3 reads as CASSYWGLAYEQYF.